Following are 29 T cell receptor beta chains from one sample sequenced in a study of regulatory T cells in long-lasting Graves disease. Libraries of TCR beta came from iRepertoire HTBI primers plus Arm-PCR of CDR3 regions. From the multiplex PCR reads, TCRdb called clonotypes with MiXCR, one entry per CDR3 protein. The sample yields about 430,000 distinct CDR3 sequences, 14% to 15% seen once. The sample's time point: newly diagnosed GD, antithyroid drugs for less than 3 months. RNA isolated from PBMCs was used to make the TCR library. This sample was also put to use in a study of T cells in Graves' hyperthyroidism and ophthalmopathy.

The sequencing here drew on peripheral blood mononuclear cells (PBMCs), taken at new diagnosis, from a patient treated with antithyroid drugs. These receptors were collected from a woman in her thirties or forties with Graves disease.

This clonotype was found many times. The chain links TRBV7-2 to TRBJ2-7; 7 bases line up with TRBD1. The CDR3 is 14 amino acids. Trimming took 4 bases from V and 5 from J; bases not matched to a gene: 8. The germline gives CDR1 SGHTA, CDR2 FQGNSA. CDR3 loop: CASSSVEGAHEQYF. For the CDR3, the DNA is TGTGCCAGCAGCTCGGTTGAGGGGGCCCACGAGCAGTACTTC.

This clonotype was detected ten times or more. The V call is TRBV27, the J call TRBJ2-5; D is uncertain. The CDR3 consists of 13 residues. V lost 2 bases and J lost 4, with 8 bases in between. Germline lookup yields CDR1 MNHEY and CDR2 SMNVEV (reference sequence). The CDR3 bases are TGTGCCAGCAGTTTAACGTGGGGAGAGACCCAGTACTTC. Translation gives CASSLTWGETQYF.

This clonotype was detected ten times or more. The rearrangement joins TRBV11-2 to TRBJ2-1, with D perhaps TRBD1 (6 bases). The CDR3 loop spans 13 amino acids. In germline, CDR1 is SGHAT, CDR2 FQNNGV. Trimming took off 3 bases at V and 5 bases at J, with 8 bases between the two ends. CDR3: CASSLGQHNEQFF. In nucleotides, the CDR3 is TGTGCCAGCAGCTTGGGACAACACAATGAGCAGTTCTTC.

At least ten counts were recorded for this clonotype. DNA for the CDR3: TGTGCCAGCAGCTTAGGACAGGGGAAGGATGGCTACACCTTC. The encoded protein is CASSLGQGKDGYTF. The V gene is TRBV7-2, the J gene TRBJ1-2, with TRBD1 identical over 8 bases. V lost 1 base, J lost 6 bases, and 4 bases stayed unmatched. The CDR3 consists of 14 residues. The germline V gene encodes CDR1 SGHTA and CDR2 FQGNSA. Full variable domain (missing parts from reference TRBV7-2 and TRBJ1-2): GAGVSQSPSNKVTEKGKDVELRCDPISGHTALYWYRQSLGQGLEFLIYFQGNSAPDKSGLPSDRFSAERTGGSVSTLTIQRTQQEDSAVYLCASSLGQGKDGYTFGSGTRLTVV.

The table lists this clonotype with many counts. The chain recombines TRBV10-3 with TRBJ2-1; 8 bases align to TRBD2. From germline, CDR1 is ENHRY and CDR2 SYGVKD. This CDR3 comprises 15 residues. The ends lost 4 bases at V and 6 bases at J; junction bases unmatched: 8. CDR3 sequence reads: CAISVIAGSSNEQFF. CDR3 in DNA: TGTGCCATCAGTGTGATAGCGGGGTCTTCCAATGAGCAGTTCTTC.

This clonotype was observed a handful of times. CDR3 bases: TGTGCCAGCATCCCCCTCGGACTAGCGGGAGAAAGAAATGAGCAGTTCTTC. As protein: CASIPLGLAGERNEQFF. The chain uses TRBV7-3 and TRBJ2-1, with TRBD2 matching 13 bases. The CDR3 contains 17 residues. Germline CDR1 reads SGHTA; CDR2 reads FQGTGA. V lost 7 bases to trimming and J lost 7 bases; unmatched junction nucleotides: 13.

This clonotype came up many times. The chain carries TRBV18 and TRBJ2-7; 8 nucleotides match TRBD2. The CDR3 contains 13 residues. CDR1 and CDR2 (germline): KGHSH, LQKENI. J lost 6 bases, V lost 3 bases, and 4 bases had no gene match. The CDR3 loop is CASSPAGGGEQYF. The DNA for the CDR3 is TGTGCCAGCTCACCGGCGGGAGGAGGCGAGCAGTACTTC.

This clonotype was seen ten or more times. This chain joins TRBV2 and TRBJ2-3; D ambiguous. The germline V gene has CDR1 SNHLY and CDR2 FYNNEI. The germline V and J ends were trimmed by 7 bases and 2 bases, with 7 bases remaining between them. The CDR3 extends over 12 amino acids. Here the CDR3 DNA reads TGTGCCAGCACCAGGAACACAGATACGCAGTATTTT. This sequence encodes CASTRNTDTQYF.

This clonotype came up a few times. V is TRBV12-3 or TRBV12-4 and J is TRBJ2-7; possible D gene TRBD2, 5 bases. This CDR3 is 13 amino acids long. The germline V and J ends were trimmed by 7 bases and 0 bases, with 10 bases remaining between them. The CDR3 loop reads CASTRVGSYEQYF. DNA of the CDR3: TGTGCCAGCACGCGGGTTGGCTCCTACGAGCAGTACTTC.

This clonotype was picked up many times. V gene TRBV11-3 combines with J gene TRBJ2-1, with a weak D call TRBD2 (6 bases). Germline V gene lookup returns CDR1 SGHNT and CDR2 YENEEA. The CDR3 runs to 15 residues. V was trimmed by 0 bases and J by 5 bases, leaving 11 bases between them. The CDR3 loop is CASSLELAVNNEQFF. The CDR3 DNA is TGTGCCAGCAGCTTAGAACTAGCCGTTAACAATGAGCAGTTCTTC.

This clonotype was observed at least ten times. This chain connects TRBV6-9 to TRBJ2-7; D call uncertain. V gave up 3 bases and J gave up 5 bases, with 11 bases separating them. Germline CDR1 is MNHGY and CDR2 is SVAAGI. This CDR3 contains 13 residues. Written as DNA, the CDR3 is TGTGCCAGCAGTTACTTGTTATCTGACGAGCAGTACTTC. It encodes CASSYLLSDEQYF.

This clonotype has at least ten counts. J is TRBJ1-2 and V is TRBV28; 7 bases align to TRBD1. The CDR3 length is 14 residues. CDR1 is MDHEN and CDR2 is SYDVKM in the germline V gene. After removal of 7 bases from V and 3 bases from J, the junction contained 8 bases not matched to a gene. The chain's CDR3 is CASIHSGTDYGYTF. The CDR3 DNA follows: TGTGCCAGCATCCACTCCGGGACAGACTATGGCTACACCTTC.

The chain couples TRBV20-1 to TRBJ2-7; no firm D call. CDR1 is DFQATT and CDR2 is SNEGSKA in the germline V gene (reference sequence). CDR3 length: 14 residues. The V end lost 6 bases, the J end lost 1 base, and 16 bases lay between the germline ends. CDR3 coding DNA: TGCAGTGCGCGGAATATCAGAGGTTCCTACGAGCAGTACTTC. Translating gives CSARNIRGSYEQYF.

CDR3 loop: CAWSQGNGRNQPQHF. The DNA of the CDR3 is TGTGCCTGGAGTCAAGGGAACGGTAGAAATCAGCCCCAGCATTTT. The chain couples TRBV30 to TRBJ1-5; D uncertain. The CDR3 sequence is 15 residues long. Between the trimmed V and J ends, which lost 2 bases and 4 bases, there was a span of 15 bases. Germline CDR1 is GTSNPN and CDR2 is SVGIG (reference sequence). The complete variable domain, with remaining parts taken from reference TRBV30 and TRBJ1-5, reads SQTIHQWPATLVQPVGSPLSLECTVEGTSNPNLYWYRQAAGRGLQLLFYSVGIGQISSEVPQNLSASRPQDRQFILSSKKLLLSDSGFYLCAWSQGNGRNQPQHFGDGTRLSIL.

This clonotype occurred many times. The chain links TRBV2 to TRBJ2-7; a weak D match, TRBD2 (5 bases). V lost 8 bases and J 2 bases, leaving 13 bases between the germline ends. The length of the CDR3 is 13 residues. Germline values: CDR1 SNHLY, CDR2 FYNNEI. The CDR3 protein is CASGRTLAYEQYF. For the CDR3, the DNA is TGTGCCAGCGGCCGGACTTTAGCCTACGAGCAGTACTTC.

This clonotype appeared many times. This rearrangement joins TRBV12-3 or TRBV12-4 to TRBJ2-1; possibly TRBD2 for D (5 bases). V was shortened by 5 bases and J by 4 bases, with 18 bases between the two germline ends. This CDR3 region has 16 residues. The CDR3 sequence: CASSLRTGRTYNEQFF. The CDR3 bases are TGTGCCAGCAGTCTTAGGACGGGCAGGACTTACAATGAGCAGTTCTTC.

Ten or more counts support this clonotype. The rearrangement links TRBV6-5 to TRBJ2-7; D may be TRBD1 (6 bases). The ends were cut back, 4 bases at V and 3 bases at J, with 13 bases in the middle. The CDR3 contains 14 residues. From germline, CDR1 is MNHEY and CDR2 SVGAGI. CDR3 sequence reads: CASSSARGFYEQYF. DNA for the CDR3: TGTGCCAGCAGTTCGGCCAGGGGTTTCTACGAGCAGTACTTC.

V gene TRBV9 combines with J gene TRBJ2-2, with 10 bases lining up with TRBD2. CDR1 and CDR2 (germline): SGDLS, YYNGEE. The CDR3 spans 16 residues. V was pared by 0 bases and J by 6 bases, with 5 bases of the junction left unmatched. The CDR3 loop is CASSVGFSGRSGELFF. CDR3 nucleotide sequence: TGTGCCAGCAGCGTAGGGTTTAGCGGGAGGTCCGGGGAGCTGTTTTTT.

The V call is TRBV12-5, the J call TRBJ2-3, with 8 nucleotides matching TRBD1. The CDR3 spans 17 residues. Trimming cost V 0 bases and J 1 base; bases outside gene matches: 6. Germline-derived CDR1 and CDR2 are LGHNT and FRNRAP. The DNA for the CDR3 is TGTGCTAGTGGTTTGGTACTCGGGACAGGTCGCACAGATACGCAGTATTTT. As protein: CASGLVLGTGRTDTQYF.

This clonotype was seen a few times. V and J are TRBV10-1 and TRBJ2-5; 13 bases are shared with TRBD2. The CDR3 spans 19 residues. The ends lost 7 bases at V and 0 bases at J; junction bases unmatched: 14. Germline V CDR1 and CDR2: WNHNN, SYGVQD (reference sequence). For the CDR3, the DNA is TGCGCCAGCATTAATCCTCGACTAGCGGGAGGTAGAAACCAAGAGACCCAGTACTTC. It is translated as CASINPRLAGGRNQETQYF.

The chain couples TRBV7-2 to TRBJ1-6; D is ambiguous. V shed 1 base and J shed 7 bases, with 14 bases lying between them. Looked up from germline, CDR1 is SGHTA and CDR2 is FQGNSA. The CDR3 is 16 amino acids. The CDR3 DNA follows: TGTGCCAGCAGCTTAGTCCTTCCCCCAGGCAATTCACCCCTCCACTTT. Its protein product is CASSLVLPPGNSPLHF. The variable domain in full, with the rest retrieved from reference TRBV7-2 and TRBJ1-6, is GAGVSQSPSNKVTEKGKDVELRCDPISGHTALYWYRQSLGQGLEFLIYFQGNSAPDKSGLPSDRFSAERTGGSVSTLTIQRTQQEDSAVYLCASSLVLPPGNSPLHFGNGTRLTVT.

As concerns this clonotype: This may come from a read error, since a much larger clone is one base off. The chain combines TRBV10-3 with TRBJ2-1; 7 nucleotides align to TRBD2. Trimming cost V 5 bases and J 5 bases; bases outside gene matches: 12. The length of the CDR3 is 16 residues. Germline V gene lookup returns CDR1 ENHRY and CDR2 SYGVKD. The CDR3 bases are TGTGCCATCAGTTACTCGTGGGGGGGGTTCGACAATGAGCAGTTCTTC. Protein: CAISYSWGGFDNEQFF.

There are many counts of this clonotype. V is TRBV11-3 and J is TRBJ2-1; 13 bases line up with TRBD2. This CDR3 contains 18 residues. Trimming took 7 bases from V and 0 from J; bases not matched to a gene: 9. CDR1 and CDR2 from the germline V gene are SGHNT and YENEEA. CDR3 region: CASTRLAGGKASYNEQFF. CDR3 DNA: TGTGCCAGCACCCGACTAGCGGGAGGAAAAGCCTCCTACAATGAGCAGTTCTTC.

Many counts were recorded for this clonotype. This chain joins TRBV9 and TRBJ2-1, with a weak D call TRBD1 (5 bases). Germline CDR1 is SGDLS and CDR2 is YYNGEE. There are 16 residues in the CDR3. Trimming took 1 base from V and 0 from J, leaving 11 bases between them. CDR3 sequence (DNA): TGTGCCAGCAGCGTATTCTACAGGCCCTCCTACAATGAGCAGTTCTTC. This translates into CASSVFYRPSYNEQFF. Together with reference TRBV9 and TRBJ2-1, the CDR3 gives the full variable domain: DSGVTQTPKHLITATGQRVTLRCSPRSGDLSVYWYQQSLDQGLQFLIQYYNGEERAKGNILERFSAQQFPDLHSELNLSSLELGDSALYFCASSVFYRPSYNEQFFGPGTRLTVL.

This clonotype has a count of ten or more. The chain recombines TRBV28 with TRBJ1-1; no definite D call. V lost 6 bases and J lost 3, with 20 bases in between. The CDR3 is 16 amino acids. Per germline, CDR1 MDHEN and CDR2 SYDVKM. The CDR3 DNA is TGTGCCAGCAGCCCCACTACTGACATCCCGGACACTGAAGCTTTCTTT. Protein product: CASSPTTDIPDTEAFF.

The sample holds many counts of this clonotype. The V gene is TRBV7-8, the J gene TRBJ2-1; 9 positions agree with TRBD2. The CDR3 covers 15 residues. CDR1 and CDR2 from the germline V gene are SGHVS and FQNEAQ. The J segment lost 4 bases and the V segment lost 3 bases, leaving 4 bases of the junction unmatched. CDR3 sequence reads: CASSLGTSTYNEQFF. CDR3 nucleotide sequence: TGTGCCAGCAGCTTGGGGACTAGCACTTACAATGAGCAGTTCTTC.

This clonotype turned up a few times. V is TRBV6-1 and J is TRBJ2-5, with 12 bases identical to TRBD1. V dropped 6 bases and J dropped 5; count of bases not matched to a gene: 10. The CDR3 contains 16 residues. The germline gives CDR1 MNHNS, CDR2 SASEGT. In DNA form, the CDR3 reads TGTGCCAGCAGGAGGGGGACAGGGGGCGTCCGGGAGACCCAGTACTTC. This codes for CASRRGTGGVRETQYF.

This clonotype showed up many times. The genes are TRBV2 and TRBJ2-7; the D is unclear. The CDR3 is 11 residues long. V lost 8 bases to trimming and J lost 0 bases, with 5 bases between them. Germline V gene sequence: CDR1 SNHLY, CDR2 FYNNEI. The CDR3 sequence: CASGPSYEQYF. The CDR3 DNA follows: TGTGCCAGCGGGCCCTCCTACGAGCAGTACTTC.

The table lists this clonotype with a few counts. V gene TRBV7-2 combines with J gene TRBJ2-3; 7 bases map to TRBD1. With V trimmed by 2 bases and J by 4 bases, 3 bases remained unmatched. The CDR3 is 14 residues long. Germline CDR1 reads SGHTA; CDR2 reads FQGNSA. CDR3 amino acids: CASSLNRGPDTQYF. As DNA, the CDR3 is TGTGCCAGCAGCTTAAACAGGGGTCCAGATACGCAGTATTTT.